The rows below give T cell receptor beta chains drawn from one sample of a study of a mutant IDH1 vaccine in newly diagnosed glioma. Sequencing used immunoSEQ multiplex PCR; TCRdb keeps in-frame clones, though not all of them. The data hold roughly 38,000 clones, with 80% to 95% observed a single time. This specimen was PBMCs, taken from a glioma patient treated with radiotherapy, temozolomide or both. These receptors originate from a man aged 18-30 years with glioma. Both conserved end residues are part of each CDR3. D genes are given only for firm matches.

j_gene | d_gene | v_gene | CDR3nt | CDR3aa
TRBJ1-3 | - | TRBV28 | TGTGCCAGCAGCGACTCTGGAAACACCATATATTTT | CASSDSGNTIYF
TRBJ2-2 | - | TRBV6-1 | TGTGCCAGCAGTGGTGGGACTTCTCGGACCGGGGAGCTGTTTTTT | CASSGGTSRTGELFF
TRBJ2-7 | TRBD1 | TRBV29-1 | TGCAGCGTGGACAGGGGGGCCTACGAGCAGTACTTC | CSVDRGAYEQYF
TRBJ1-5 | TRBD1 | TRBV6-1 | TGTGCCAGCTCCTTACAGGGGGGGCAGCCCCAGCATTTT | CASSLQGGQPQHF
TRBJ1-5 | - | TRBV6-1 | TGTGCCAGCAGTGAAGTTGGCGGCCTTAGCAATCAGCCCCAGCATTTT | CASSEVGGLSNQPQHF
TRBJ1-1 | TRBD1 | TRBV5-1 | TGCGCCAGCAGCTGGGGACAGGGCAATGAAGCTTTCTTT | CASSWGQGNEAFF
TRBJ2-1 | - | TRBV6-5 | TGTGCCAGCAGCTATATGGATGAGCAGTTCTTC | CASSYMDEQFF
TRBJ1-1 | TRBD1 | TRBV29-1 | TGCAGCGTTGAAGTAGGGACAGGGGTGGCTTTCTTT | CSVEVGTGVAFF
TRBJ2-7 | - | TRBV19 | TGTGCCAGTAGTATTCACAGGGAGGACGAGCAGTACTTC | CASSIHREDEQYF
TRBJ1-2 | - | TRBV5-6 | TGTGCCAGCAGCTTGGCCGCTCTTTACTCCAGTGGAGGCTACACCTTC | CASSLAALYSSGGYTF
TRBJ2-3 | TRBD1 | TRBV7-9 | TGTGCCAGCAGCTTAGTTCAGGGGGCCACAGATACGCAGTATTTT | CASSLVQGATDTQYF
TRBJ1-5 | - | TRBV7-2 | TGTGCCAGCAGCTTGGATACAGGGCTCAATCAGCCCCAGCATTTT | CASSLDTGLNQPQHF
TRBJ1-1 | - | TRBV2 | TGTGCCAGCAGTCGTGACAGACAGAACACTGAAGCTTTCTTT | CASSRDRQNTEAFF
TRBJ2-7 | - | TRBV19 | TGTGCCAGTAGTATCCCCACCTACGAGCAGTACTTC | CASSIPTYEQYF
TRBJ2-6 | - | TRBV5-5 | TGTGCCAGCAGCTTCGGGGTCCTCTCTGGGGCCAACGTCCTGACTTTC | CASSFGVLSGANVLTF
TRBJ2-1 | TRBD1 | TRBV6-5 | TGTGCCAGCAGCTCAGACAGGGGGCCTTACAATGAGCAGTTCTTC | CASSSDRGPYNEQFF
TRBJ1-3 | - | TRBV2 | TGTGCCAGCAGTGGGGTCACTTACTCTGGAAACACCATATATTTT | CASSGVTYSGNTIYF
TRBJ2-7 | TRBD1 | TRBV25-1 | TGTGCCAGCTCACCGACCCCGGACAGGGGCTACGAGCAGTACTTC | CASSPTPDRGYEQYF